These 12 T cell receptor beta chains were sequenced from one sample in a study of T cells after yellow fever vaccination. TCRdb passed the 5' RACE reads through MiXCR, listing each CDR3 protein once. Among hundreds of thousands of distinct CDR3 sequences listed, roughly 22% were seen once. The sample was PBMCs, taken less than 25 days after the first yellow fever vaccination. All receptors come from a man aged 18 to 29 who received the YFV17D yellow fever vaccine.

This clonotype was recorded a few times. This CDR3 reads CASSLVPGGGLGANVLTF. As DNA, the CDR3 is TGCGCCAGCAGCTTGGTCCCCGGAGGCGGGTTGGGGGCCAACGTCCTGACTTTC. The chain employs TRBV5-1 and TRBJ2-6; TRBD2 is a possible D gene (5 bases). Trimming took off 0 bases at V and 4 bases at J, with 17 bases between the two ends. CDR3 length: 18 residues. Germline values: CDR1 SGHRS, CDR2 YFSETQ.

In nucleotides, the CDR3 is TGCAGTGCTAGAGAACCCACTCTAGGGGCTTTCTTT. Protein: CSAREPTLGAFF. The rearrangement joins TRBV20-1 to TRBJ1-1; D unclear. CDR3 size: 12 residues. CDR1 and CDR2 from the germline V gene are DFQATT and SNEGSKA (reference sequence). V was cut by 0 bases and J by 11 bases, with 13 bases left in between.

This clonotype was seen a handful of times. The V call is TRBV5-1, the J call TRBJ2-1; a weak D match, TRBD2 (6 bases). This CDR3 is 15 amino acids long. Germline CDR1 and CDR2: SGHRS and YFSETQ. The V end was cut by 6 bases, the J end by 3 bases, with 16 bases between. DNA of the CDR3: TGCGCCAGCACCCGTGGAACGGGGGACTACAATGAGCAGTTCTTC. Residues: CASTRGTGDYNEQFF.

This clonotype was counted between two and nine times. The V gene is TRBV4-1, the J gene TRBJ2-5; D not resolved. V lost 4 bases to trimming and J lost 1 base, with 7 bases between them. Germline lookup yields CDR1 MGHRA and CDR2 YSYEKL. The CDR3 totals 13 residues. The CDR3 DNA is TGCGCCAGCAGCCGGTCCTTCCAAGAGACCCAGTACTTC. Translating it yields CASSRSFQETQYF.

The J gene is TRBJ2-3, the V gene TRBV5-1; a possible D gene is TRBD2 (6 bases). With 2 bases removed from V and 6 bases from J, the gap between germline ends came to 19 bases. The germline V gene encodes CDR1 SGHRS and CDR2 YFSETQ. This CDR3 region has 16 residues. CDR3 region: CASSFLSSAASDTQYF. The CDR3 bases are TGCGCCAGCAGCTTTTTATCTAGCGCCGCCTCGGATACGCAGTATTTT.

V and J are TRBV7-9 and TRBJ2-3; no clear D gene. The CDR3 loop spans 14 amino acids. The germline CDR1 and CDR2 sequences are SEHNR and FQNEAQ (reference sequence). The V gene lost 2 bases and the J gene lost 4 bases, with 10 bases spanning the gap. This CDR3 reads CASSLRRGADTQYF. For the CDR3, the DNA is TGTGCCAGCAGCTTAAGGCGAGGAGCAGATACGCAGTATTTT.

This chain uses TRBV23-1 with TRBJ2-3, with a possible D match to TRBD2 (5 bases). TRBV23-1 qualifies as an ORF whose function is uncertain. Trimming stripped 6 bases from V and 4 bases from J, with 14 bases between. CDR3 length: 14 amino acids. This chain's CDR3 is CASRSGSSPDTQYF. The CDR3 DNA reads TGCGCCAGCAGGAGCGGTTCCAGCCCAGATACGCAGTATTTT.

The chain has TRBV9 and TRBJ2-6; the D is unclear. Trimming removed 0 bases from V and 0 bases from J, with 7 bases in between. CDR1 is SGDLS and CDR2 is YYNGEE in the germline V gene. There are 16 residues in the CDR3. DNA for the CDR3: TGTGCCAGCAGCGTAGACGGGCGCTCTGGGGCCAACGTCCTGACTTTC. Amino acids: CASSVDGRSGANVLTF.

This clonotype was observed a few times. The chain joins TRBV25-1 to TRBJ2-1; D gene ambiguous. V lost 2 bases, J lost 3 bases, and 5 bases lay in between. This CDR3 is 13 amino acids long. CDR1 MGHDK and CDR2 SYGVNS come from the germline V gene. The CDR3 region is CASSENRYNEQFF. DNA of the CDR3: TGTGCCAGCAGTGAAAACCGCTACAATGAGCAGTTCTTC.

The chain couples TRBV5-1 to TRBJ2-1; the D gene is possibly TRBD2 (5 bases). This CDR3 spans 14 amino acids. The ends were cut back, 0 bases at V and 6 bases at J, with 10 bases in the middle. Germline CDR1 reads SGHRS; CDR2 reads YFSETQ. CDR3 region: CASSLEEGSNEQFF. The CDR3 DNA is TGCGCCAGCAGCTTGGAAGAGGGTTCCAATGAGCAGTTCTTC.

This clonotype was detected only a few times. The chain couples TRBV5-1 to TRBJ1-6; D remains unclear. Deletions cut 0 bases from V and 5 bases from J, with 12 bases between. Germline V lookup: CDR1 SGHRS, CDR2 YFSETQ. This CDR3 comprises 16 residues. CDR3 sequence (DNA): TGCGCCAGCAGCTTGGGGGCGTTCGGCGATAATTCACCCCTCCACTTT. It is translated as CASSLGAFGDNSPLHF.

V and J are TRBV12-3 or TRBV12-4 and TRBJ2-1; possibly TRBD2 for D (5 bases). The V gene lost 6 bases and the J gene lost 0 bases, with 15 bases spanning the gap. CDR3 length: 16 residues. The CDR3 DNA sequence: TGTGCCAGCAGCGTCCGGTGGAGGAGCTCCTACAATGAGCAGTTCTTC. As protein: CASSVRWRSSYNEQFF.